A selection of T cell receptor beta chains follows, all from one sample in a study of T-cell memory formation after mild COVID-19. TCRdb re-called the 5' RACE reads through MiXCR, storing one row per CDR3 protein. The repertoire has 130,000 to 150,000 distinct CDR3 sequences, about 6% of them found once; the top ten carry about 1.9%. The sequencing input was PBMCs or a T cell subset sorted from them (not recorded which). Receptors originate from an adult woman who had mild COVID-19 (a few samples of this study predate the infection). Cell type and time point are not known. The CDR3 runs from the conserved cysteine through the conserved F or W. A D gene is named only where the DNA matches it firmly. Clone size is not always given. Where it is, it says once, few, many or a class for expanded clones.

DNA,CDR3,V,length,J,D,size
TGTGCCAGCAGCTTGGGGGGGCGCCCCTCCTACGAGCAGTACTTC,CASSLGGRPSYEQYF,TRBV5-4,15,TRBJ2-7,NA,NA
TGTGCCAGCCGTCGGGACCTACTTACCGGGGAGCTGTTTTTT,CASRRDLLTGELFF,TRBV6-1,14,TRBJ2-2,NA,many
TGTGCCAGCTCAACCCGGAACACTGAAGCTTTCTTT,CASSTRNTEAFF,TRBV18,12,TRBJ1-1,NA,few
TGTGCCAGCAGTTTCCTACAGGGGAGTAGCAATCAGCCCCAGCATTTT,CASSFLQGSSNQPQHF,TRBV12-3/TRBV12-4,16,TRBJ1-5,TRBD1,few
TGCAGTGCTAGAGACCTAGCGGGAGTCATGGAAGAGCAGTACTTC,CSARDLAGVMEEQYF,TRBV20-1,15,TRBJ2-7,TRBD2,NA
TGCGCCAGCAGCCAAGATGCCGGCAGGGGGCCGGGGTATTTT,CASSQDAGRGPGYF,TRBV4-3,14,TRBJ2-3,TRBD1,NA
TGCAGCGTTGAACTCCCGGGCACTGAAGCTTTCTTT,CSVELPGTEAFF,TRBV29-1,12,TRBJ1-1,NA,many
TGTGCCAGTAGGAGACAGGGGGCTACCGGGGAGCTGTTTTTT,CASRRQGATGELFF,TRBV19,14,TRBJ2-2,TRBD1,NA
TGCGCCAGCAGCTTGACTGGACAGCAGTATTTT,CASSLTGQQYF,TRBV5-1,11,TRBJ2-3,NA,NA
TGCGCCAGCAGCCAAGAACGCGGGGTGGGTGAGCAGTTCTTC,CASSQERGVGEQFF,TRBV4-3,14,TRBJ2-1,NA,few
TGCGCCAGCAGCCAAGATAGCGGGAGGACTCAGTTCTTC,CASSQDSGRTQFF,TRBV4-3,13,TRBJ2-1,TRBD2,many
TGCAGCGTTTCTTCTAGAATAGAGACCCAGTACTTC,CSVSSRIETQYF,TRBV29-1,12,TRBJ2-5,NA,NA
TGTGCCAGCAGTTTAGTCCAGGGGTCAGGCTACACCTTC,CASSLVQGSGYTF,TRBV12-3/TRBV12-4,13,TRBJ1-2,NA,NA
TGTGCCATCAGTGAGTCCGGACTAGCGGGGGGAGCAGATACGCAGTATTTT,CAISESGLAGGADTQYF,TRBV10-3,17,TRBJ2-3,TRBD2,many
TGTGCCAGCAGCTTATGGCAACAGGGAAACGAGCAGTACTTC,CASSLWQQGNEQYF,TRBV11-2,14,TRBJ2-7,NA,NA
TGTGCCAGCAGTTACTCTGGTAGTACAGATACGCAGTATTTT,CASSYSGSTDTQYF,TRBV6-5,14,TRBJ2-3,NA,few
TGTGCCATCAGCGTAGGGTCTAACTATGGCTACACCTTC,CAISVGSNYGYTF,TRBV10-3,13,TRBJ1-2,NA,few
TGCAGTGCTGCAAGGTCAGGGAAATCGAACACTGAAGCTTTCTTT,CSAARSGKSNTEAFF,TRBV20-1,15,TRBJ1-1,NA,many
TGTGCCAGCGGCCCTGGACCAGTTGCGGAGCAGTTCTTC,CASGPGPVAEQFF,TRBV6-2/TRBV6-3,13,TRBJ2-1,NA,NA
TGTGCCAGCAGTTACTCGATTTGGTCTACAGCAGCTAACTATGGCTACACCTTC,CASSYSIWSTAANYGYTF,TRBV6-2/TRBV6-3,18,TRBJ1-2,NA,many
TGTGCCACCAGTGATCTCCGTGGGACAGAGCAGTACTTC,CATSDLRGTEQYF,TRBV24-1,13,TRBJ2-7,NA,few
TGTGCCAGCAGCTTACGGGACAGGGTTTTAAGCATTGAAGCTTTCTTT,CASSLRDRVLSIEAFF,TRBV7-8,16,TRBJ1-1,TRBD1,NA
TGCAGTGCTAGAGATCTTTCGAGGGCCACAGATACGCAGTATTTT,CSARDLSRATDTQYF,TRBV20-1,15,TRBJ2-3,NA,few
TGTGCCAGCAGCCCAACGGACAGGGACACCGGGGAGCTGTTTTTT,CASSPTDRDTGELFF,TRBV7-9,15,TRBJ2-2,TRBD1,NA
TGTGCCAGCAGATCCCAGGCGAACACCGGGGAGCTGTTTTTT,CASRSQANTGELFF,TRBV12-3/TRBV12-4,14,TRBJ2-2,NA,NA
TGCGCCAGCAGTCACGGGCACCGGCGCGGGAGGTTGGACACCGGGGAGCTGTTTTTT,CASSHGHRRGRLDTGELFF,TRBV10-2,19,TRBJ2-2,TRBD2,NA
TGTGCCAGCAGTGAAGTCCCAGGGATCAATCAGCCCCAGCATTTT,CASSEVPGINQPQHF,TRBV6-1,15,TRBJ1-5,NA,NA
TGCGCCAGCAGCTCCTCGGATAATAGAGATACGCAGTATTTT,CASSSSDNRDTQYF,TRBV5-1,14,TRBJ2-3,NA,NA
TGCGCCAGCAGCCGGGACTCCTACAATGAGCAGTTCTTC,CASSRDSYNEQFF,TRBV5-1,13,TRBJ2-1,NA,many
TGTGCCAGCAGTCCCGGGAGCGATGAAAAACTGTTTTTT,CASSPGSDEKLFF,TRBV12-3/TRBV12-4,13,TRBJ1-4,NA,few